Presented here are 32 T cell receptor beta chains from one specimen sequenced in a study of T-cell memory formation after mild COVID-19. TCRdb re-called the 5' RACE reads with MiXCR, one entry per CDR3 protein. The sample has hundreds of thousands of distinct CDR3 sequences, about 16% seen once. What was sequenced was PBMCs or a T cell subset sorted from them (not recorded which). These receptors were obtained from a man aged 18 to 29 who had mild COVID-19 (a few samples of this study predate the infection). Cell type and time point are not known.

CDR3 coding DNA: TGCGCCAGCAGCTTGGGACAGGGGAATCTCGGGGAGCTGTTTTTT. It specifies CASSLGQGNLGELFF. The J gene is TRBJ2-2, the V gene TRBV5-1, with 8 positions matching TRBD1. Trimming took 0 bases from V and 7 from J; bases not matched to a gene: 5. The CDR3 contains 15 residues. Germline V gene lookup returns CDR1 SGHRS and CDR2 YFSETQ.

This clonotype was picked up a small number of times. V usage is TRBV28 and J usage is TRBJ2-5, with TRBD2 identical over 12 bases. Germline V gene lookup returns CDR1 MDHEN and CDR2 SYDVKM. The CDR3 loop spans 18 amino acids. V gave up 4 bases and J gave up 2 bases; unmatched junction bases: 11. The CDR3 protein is CASSSPPPTSGGQETQYF. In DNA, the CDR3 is TGTGCCAGCAGTTCGCCCCCTCCGACTAGCGGGGGACAAGAGACCCAGTACTTC.

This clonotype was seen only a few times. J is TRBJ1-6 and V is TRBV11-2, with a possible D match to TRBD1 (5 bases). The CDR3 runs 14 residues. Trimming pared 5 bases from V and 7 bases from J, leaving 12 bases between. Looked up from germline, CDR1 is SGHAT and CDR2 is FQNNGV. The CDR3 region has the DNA TGTGCCAGCAGCCCGAATGACAGAAATTCACCCCTCCACTTT. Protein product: CASSPNDRNSPLHF.

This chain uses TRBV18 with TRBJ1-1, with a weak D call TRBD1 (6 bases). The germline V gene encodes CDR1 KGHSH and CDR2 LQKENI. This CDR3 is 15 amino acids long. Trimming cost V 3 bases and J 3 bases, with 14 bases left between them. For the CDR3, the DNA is TGTGCCAGCTCACCCGAGGGGGGGGCCTACACTGAAGCTTTCTTT. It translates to CASSPEGGAYTEAFF.

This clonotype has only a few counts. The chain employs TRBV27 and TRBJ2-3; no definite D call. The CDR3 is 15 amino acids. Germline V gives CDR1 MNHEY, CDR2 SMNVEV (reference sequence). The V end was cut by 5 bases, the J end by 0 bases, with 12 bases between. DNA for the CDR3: TGTGCCAGCAGTCCTAGACCAACGAGCACAGATACGCAGTATTTT. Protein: CASSPRPTSTDTQYF.

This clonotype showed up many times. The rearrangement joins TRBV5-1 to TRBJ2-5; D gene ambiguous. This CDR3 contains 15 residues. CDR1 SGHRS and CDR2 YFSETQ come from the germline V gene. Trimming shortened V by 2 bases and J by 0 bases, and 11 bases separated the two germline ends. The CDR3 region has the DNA TGCGCCAGCAGCTTATATATGCTTCACCAAGAGACCCAGTACTTC. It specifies CASSLYMLHQETQYF.

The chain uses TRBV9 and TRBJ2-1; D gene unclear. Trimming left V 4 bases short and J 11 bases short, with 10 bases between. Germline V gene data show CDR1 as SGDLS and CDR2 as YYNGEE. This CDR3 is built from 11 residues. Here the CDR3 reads CASSLYDQQFF. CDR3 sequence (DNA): TGTGCCAGCAGCCTATATGATCAGCAGTTCTTC.

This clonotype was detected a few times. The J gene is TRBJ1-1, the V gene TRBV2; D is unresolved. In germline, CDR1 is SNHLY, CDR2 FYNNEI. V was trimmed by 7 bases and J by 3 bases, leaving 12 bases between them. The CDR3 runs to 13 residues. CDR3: CASTSGGYTEAFF. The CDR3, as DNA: TGTGCCAGCACCTCGGGAGGGTACACTGAAGCTTTCTTT. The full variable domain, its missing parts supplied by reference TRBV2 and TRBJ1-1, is EPEVTQTPSHQVTQMGQEVILRCVPISNHLYFYWYRQILGQKVEFLVSFYNNEISEKSEIFDDQFSVERPDGSNFTLKIRSTKLEDSAMYFCASTSGGYTEAFFGQGTRLTVV.

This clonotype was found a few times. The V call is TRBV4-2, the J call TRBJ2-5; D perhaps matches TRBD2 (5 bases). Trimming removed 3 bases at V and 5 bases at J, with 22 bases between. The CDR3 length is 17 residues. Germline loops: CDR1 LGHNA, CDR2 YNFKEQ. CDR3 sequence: CASSQSLRLRVRETQYF. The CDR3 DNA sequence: TGTGCCAGCAGCCAGTCTTTAAGACTGCGGGTTCGGGAGACCCAGTACTTC.

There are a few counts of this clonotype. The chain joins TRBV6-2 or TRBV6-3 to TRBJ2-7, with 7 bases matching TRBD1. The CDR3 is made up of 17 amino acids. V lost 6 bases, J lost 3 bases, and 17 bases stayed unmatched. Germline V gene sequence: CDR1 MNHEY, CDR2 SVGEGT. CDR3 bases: TGTGCCAGCAGCCGCAGACAGGGCGCCGTATGGGGCTACGAGCAGTACTTC. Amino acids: CASSRRQGAVWGYEQYF.

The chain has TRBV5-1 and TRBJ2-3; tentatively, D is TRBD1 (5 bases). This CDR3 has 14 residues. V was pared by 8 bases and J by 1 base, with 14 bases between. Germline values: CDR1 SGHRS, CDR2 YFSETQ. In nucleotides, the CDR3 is TGCGCCAGTAGGACATCCGGCGGCACAGATACGCAGTATTTT. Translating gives CASRTSGGTDTQYF.

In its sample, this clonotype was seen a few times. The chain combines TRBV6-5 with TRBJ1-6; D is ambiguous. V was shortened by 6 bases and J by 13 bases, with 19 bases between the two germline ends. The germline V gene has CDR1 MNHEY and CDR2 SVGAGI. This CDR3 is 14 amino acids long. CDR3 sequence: CASSSEYRLPPLHF. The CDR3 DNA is TGTGCCAGCAGCTCCGAGTACCGGCTACCGCCCCTCCACTTT.

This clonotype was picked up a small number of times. DNA for the CDR3: TGTGCCAGCAGCTTGGCGGGACCCTACGAGCAGTACGTC. This codes for CASSLAGPYEQYV. The chain links TRBV5-5 to TRBJ2-7, with D possibly called TRBD1 or TRBD2 (5 bases each). Trimming cost V 0 bases and J 2 bases, with 6 bases left between them. The length of the CDR3 is 13 residues. The germline CDR1 and CDR2 sequences are SGHKS and YYEKEE (reference sequence).

The CDR3 is CASSLGAPGLNYGYTF. CDR3 sequence (DNA): TGCGCCAGCAGCTTAGGGGCCCCCGGCCTTAACTATGGCTACACCTTC. The V and J genes are TRBV5-1 and TRBJ1-2; D might be TRBD1 (5 bases). V dropped 2 bases and J dropped 1 base, with 15 bases sitting between them. The length of the CDR3 is 16 residues. CDR1 is SGHRS, CDR2 YFSETQ, per germline.

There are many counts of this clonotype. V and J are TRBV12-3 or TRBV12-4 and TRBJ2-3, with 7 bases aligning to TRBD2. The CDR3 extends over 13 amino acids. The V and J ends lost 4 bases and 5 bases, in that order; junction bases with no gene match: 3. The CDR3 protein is CASSSWGGDTQYF. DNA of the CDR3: TGTGCCAGCAGTTCGTGGGGGGGAGATACGCAGTATTTT.

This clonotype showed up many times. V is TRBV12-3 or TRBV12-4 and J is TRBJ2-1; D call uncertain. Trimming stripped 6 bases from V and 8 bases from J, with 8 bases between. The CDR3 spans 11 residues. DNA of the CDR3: TGTGCCAGCAGCCGTGGGGATGAGCAGTTCTTC. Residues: CASSRGDEQFF.

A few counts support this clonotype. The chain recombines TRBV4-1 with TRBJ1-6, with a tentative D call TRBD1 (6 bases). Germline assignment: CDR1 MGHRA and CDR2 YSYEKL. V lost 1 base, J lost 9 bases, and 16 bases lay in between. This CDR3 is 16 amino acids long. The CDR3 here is CASSQGPQGLASPLHF. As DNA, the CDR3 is TGCGCCAGCAGCCAAGGCCCACAGGGTTTAGCTTCACCCCTCCACTTT.

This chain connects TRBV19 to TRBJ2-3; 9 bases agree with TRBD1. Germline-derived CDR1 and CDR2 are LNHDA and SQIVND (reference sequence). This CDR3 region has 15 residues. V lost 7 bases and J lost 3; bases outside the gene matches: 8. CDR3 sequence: CASNIRTGETDTQYF. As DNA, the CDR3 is TGTGCCAGTAATATCCGGACAGGGGAGACAGATACGCAGTATTTT.

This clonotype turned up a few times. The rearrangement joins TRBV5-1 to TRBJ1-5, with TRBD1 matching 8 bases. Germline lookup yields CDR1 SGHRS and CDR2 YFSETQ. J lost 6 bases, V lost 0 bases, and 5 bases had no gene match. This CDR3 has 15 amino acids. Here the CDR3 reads CASSLGTGQGQPQHF. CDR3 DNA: TGCGCCAGCAGCTTGGGGACAGGGCAAGGTCAGCCCCAGCATTTT.

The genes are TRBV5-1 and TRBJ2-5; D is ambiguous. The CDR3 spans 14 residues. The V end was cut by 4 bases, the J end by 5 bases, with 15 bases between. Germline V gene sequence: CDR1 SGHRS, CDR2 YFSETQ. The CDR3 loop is CASSQQSGRETQYF. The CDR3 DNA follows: TGCGCCAGCAGCCAACAGTCAGGTCGGGAGACCCAGTACTTC.

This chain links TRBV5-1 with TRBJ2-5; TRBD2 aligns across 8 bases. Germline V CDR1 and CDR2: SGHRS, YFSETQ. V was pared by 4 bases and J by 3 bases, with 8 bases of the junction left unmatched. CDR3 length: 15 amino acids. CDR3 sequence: CASSPGRSGEETQYF. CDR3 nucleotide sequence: TGCGCCAGCAGCCCGGGACGTAGCGGGGAAGAGACCCAGTACTTC.

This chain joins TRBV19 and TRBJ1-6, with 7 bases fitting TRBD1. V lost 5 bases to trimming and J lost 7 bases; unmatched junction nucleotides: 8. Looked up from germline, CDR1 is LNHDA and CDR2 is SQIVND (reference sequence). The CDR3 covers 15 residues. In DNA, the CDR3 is TGTGCCAGTAGTTTTCGGACAGGAGGGAATTCACCCCTCCACTTT. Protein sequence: CASSFRTGGNSPLHF. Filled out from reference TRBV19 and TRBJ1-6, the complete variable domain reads DGGITQSPKYLFRKEGQNVTLSCEQNLNHDAMYWYRQDPGQGLRLIYYSQIVNDFQKGDIAEGYSVSREKKESFPLTVTSAQKNPTAFYLCASSFRTGGNSPLHFGNGTRLTVT.

DNA for the CDR3: TGTGCCAGCACAGGGTATCGCAATCAGCCCCAGCATTTT. Its translation is CASTGYRNQPQHF. This sequence joins TRBV12-3 or TRBV12-4 and TRBJ1-5; a possible D gene is TRBD1 (5 bases). Trimming removed 7 bases from V and 2 bases from J, with 9 bases in between. This CDR3 has 13 amino acids.

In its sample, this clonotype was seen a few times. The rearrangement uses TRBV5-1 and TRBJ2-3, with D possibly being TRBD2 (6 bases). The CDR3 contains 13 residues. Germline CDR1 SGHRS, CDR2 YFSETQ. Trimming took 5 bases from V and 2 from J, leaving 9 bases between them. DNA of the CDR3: TGCGCCAGCAGGACTAGGTTCACAGATACGCAGTATTTT. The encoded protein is CASRTRFTDTQYF.

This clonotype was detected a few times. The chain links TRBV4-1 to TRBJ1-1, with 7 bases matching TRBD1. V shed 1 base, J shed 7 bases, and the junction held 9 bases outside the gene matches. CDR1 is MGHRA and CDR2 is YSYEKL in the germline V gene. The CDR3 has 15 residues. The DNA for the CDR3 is TGCGCCAGCAGCCAAGGTCACAGGGGCGAGATTGAAGCTTTCTTT. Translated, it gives CASSQGHRGEIEAFF.

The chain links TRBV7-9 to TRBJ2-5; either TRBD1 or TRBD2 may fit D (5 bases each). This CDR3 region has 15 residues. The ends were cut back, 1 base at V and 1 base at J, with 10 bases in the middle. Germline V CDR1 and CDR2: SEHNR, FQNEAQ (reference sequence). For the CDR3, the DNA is TGTGCCAGCAGCTTAGGTTTCGGGACCCAAGAGACCCAGTACTTC. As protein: CASSLGFGTQETQYF.

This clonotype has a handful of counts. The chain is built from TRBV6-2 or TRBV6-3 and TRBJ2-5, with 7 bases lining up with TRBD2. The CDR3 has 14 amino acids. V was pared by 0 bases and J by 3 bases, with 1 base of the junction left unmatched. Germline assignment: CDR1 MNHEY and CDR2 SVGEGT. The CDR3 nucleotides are TGTGCCAGCAGTTACTCCGGGACTAAAGAGACCCAGTACTTC. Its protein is CASSYSGTKETQYF.

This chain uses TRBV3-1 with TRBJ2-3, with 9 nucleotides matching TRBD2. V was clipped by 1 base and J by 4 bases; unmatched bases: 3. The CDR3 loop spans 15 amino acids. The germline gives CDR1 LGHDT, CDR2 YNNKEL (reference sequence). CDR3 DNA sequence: TGTGCCAGCAGCCAAGCGGCGGGGGGGTCAGATACGCAGTATTTT. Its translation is CASSQAAGGSDTQYF.

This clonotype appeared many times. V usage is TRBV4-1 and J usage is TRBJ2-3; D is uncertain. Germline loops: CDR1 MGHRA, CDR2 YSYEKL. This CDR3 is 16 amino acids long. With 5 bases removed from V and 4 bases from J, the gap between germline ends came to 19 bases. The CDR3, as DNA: TGCGCCAGCAGCGGAGACGGGTTCAGAGAGGCAGATACGCAGTATTTT. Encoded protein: CASSGDGFREADTQYF.

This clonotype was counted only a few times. The CDR3 DNA sequence: TGTGCCAGCAGTTTAGGGGAACCCAGGCTATACGAGCAGTACTTC. Translating it yields CASSLGEPRLYEQYF. The chain joins TRBV27 to TRBJ2-7; no definite D call. Deletions cut 2 bases from V and 4 bases from J, with 15 bases between. Germline V gene lookup returns CDR1 MNHEY and CDR2 SMNVEV (reference sequence). The CDR3 length is 15 residues.

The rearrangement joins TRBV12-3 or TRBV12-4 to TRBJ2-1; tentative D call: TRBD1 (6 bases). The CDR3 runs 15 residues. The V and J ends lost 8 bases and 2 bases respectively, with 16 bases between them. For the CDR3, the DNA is TGTGCCAGCTCCCGAGGGGGACACCCCTACAATGAGCAGTTCTTC. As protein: CASSRGGHPYNEQFF.

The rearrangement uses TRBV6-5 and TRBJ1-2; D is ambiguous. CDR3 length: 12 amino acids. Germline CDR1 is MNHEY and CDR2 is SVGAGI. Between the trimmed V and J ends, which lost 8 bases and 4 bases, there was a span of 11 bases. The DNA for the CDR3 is TGTGCCAGCGGAAGGGATTCCTATGGCTACACCTTC. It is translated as CASGRDSYGYTF.